The 16 T cell receptor beta chains reported below all come from one sample, sequenced in a study of Graves' ophthalmopathy and Graves' hyperthyroidism. Researchers took RNA transcripts and amplified TCR beta CDR3 regions from them. Second-round multiplex PCR followed a first-round RT-PCR using HTBI primers. TCRdb re-derived calls from the multiplex PCR reads in MiXCR, one entry per CDR3 protein. Among hundreds of thousands of distinct CDR3 sequences, about 20% were seen once, and the ten largest hold around 6.5%. Source material: peripheral blood. The source of these receptors is a woman between 18 and 29 years old with stable Graves' hyperthyroidism. Some clones in this sample may be carry-over from other donors' samples.

This clonotype has just a few counts. The genes are TRBV6-5 and TRBJ1-2; D is possibly TRBD1 (5 bases). The CDR3 spans 14 residues. Germline CDR1 is MNHEY and CDR2 is SVGAGI. V was pared by 2 bases and J by 5 bases, with 12 bases between. The CDR3 loop is CASSYGGAAYGYTF. Here the CDR3 DNA reads TGTGCCAGCAGTTACGGGGGAGCAGCATATGGCTACACCTTC.

A remark on this clonotype: The junction departs from germline at one end; a sequencing error may be responsible. This chain connects TRBV6-1 to TRBJ1-2; 8 bases agree with TRBD1. CDR3 length: 13 residues. The germline V gene has CDR1 MNHNS and CDR2 SASEGT. The CDR3 DNA reads as TGTGCCAGCAGTGTGGACAGGGACTATGTCTACACCTTC. Translating it yields CASSVDRDYVYTF.

As regards this clonotype: A single base separates this from a much larger clone, so it may be a read error. The chain joins TRBV20-1 to TRBJ1-1; a possible D gene is TRBD1 (6 bases). This CDR3 is 14 amino acids long. The V gene lost 2 bases and the J gene lost 1 base, with 11 bases spanning the gap. Germline CDR1 is DFQATT and CDR2 is SNEGSKA (reference sequence). CDR3 region: CSARYGQTNTEAFF. DNA of the CDR3: TGCAGTGCTAGATATGGACAGACGAACACTGAAGCTTTCTTT.

This clonotype was recorded many times. The chain uses TRBV5-1 and TRBJ2-2; tentatively, D is TRBD2 (5 bases). Germline V CDR1 and CDR2: SGHRS, YFSETQ. The CDR3 extends over 15 amino acids. Deletions cut 0 bases from V and 3 bases from J, with 9 bases between. The CDR3 bases are TGCGCCAGCAGCTTGGTCGGGATACACACCGGGGAGCTGTTTTTT. It encodes CASSLVGIHTGELFF.

This clonotype was seen many times. The rearrangement uses TRBV6-1 and TRBJ2-7; 8 positions agree with TRBD1. The CDR3 has 12 residues. Germline values: CDR1 MNHNS, CDR2 SASEGT. The ends lost 8 bases at V and 2 bases at J; junction bases unmatched: 2. CDR3 protein: CASRTGTYEQYF. The CDR3 DNA is TGTGCCAGCCGGACAGGGACCTACGAGCAGTACTTC.

This clonotype was observed a handful of times. CDR3 sequence reads: CASSVGATSNTGELFF. DNA for the CDR3: TGTGCCAGCAGCGTAGGGGCCACTTCGAACACCGGGGAGCTGTTTTTT. The V call is TRBV9, the J call TRBJ2-2; no clear D gene. The germline V gene has CDR1 SGDLS and CDR2 YYNGEE. The CDR3 sequence is 16 residues long. The ends were cut back, 0 bases at V and 0 bases at J, with 9 bases in the middle.

This clonotype showed up many times. This sequence joins TRBV2 and TRBJ1-2; perhaps TRBD1 as D (6 bases). Trimming shortened V by 6 bases and J by 0 bases, and 11 bases separated the two germline ends. The CDR3 length is 14 residues. Germline values: CDR1 SNHLY, CDR2 FYNNEI. CDR3 residues: CASRRTVANYGYTF. CDR3 nucleotide sequence: TGTGCCAGCAGGAGGACAGTCGCTAACTATGGCTACACCTTC.

This clonotype was seen at least ten times. This chain connects TRBV12-3 or TRBV12-4 to TRBJ1-1; D call uncertain. Trimming cost V 10 bases and J 0 bases, with 21 bases left between them. The CDR3 is 16 residues long. The CDR3 nucleotides are TGTGCCACCAAGTCGGTGGGCATGACAATGAACACTGAAGCTTTCTTT. Protein product: CATKSVGMTMNTEAFF.

This clonotype turned up a few times. The chain links TRBV9 to TRBJ2-7, with a weak D call TRBD1 (6 bases). This CDR3 is 15 amino acids long. From germline, CDR1 is SGDLS and CDR2 YYNGEE. Trimming cost V 5 bases and J 3 bases, with 18 bases left between them. CDR3 DNA sequence: TGTGCCAGCAGTCCTACCGGGACACTCCTCTACGAGCAGTACTTC. Amino acid sequence: CASSPTGTLLYEQYF.

V and J are TRBV28 and TRBJ1-5, with TRBD1 matching over 7 bases. The germline gives CDR1 MDHEN, CDR2 SYDVKM. The CDR3 length is 14 residues. V dropped 5 bases and J dropped 5; count of bases not matched to a gene: 6. CDR3 sequence (DNA): TGTGCCAGCAGTCTACAGGGGAATTATCAGCCCCAGCATTTT. This codes for CASSLQGNYQPQHF.

This clonotype has ten or more counts. This chain links TRBV19 with TRBJ2-7; D call uncertain. The V end lost 5 bases, the J end lost 3 bases, and 11 bases lay between the germline ends. From germline, CDR1 is LNHDA and CDR2 SQIVND (reference sequence). The CDR3 is 13 residues long. The CDR3 region has the DNA TGTGCCAGTAGTTTCCACGCAGACTACGAGCAGTACTTC. This sequence encodes CASSFHADYEQYF. The full variable domain, in which reference TRBV19 and TRBJ2-7 provide the parts outside the CDR3, is DGGITQSPKYLFRKEGQNVTLSCEQNLNHDAMYWYRQDPGQGLRLIYYSQIVNDFQKGDIAEGYSVSREKKESFPLTVTSAQKNPTAFYLCASSFHADYEQYFGPGTRLTVT.

This clonotype was counted ten times or more. The chain uses TRBV20-1 and TRBJ2-7, with a weak D call TRBD1 (7 bases). Trimming removed 2 bases from V and 8 bases from J, with 13 bases in between. Germline V gene lookup returns CDR1 DFQATT and CDR2 SNEGSKA (reference sequence). CDR3 length: 12 amino acids. In DNA, the CDR3 is TGCAGTGCTAGATCGGGGGACAGACAGCAGTACTTC. Translated: CSARSGDRQQYF.

This clonotype came up many times. The chain recombines TRBV10-3 with TRBJ1-1, with 7 nucleotides matching TRBD1. The trim removed 10 bases at V and 4 bases at J, leaving 9 bases unmatched. Per the germline V gene, CDR1 is ENHRY and CDR2 is SYGVKD. This CDR3 is built from 13 residues. This chain's CDR3 is CATEDREGTEAFF. Written as DNA, the CDR3 is TGTGCCACCGAAGACAGGGAGGGCACTGAAGCTTTCTTT.

This clonotype was observed many times. In DNA form, the CDR3 reads TGTGCCAGCAGCTACCGGGAGGGCAGCGAGCAGTACTTC. Amino acid sequence: CASSYREGSEQYF. This chain links TRBV7-2 with TRBJ2-7, with 8 nucleotides matching TRBD2. Germline CDR1 is SGHTA and CDR2 is FQGNSA. This CDR3 spans 13 amino acids. The ends lost 4 bases at V and 6 bases at J; junction bases unmatched: 5.

This clonotype was seen ten or more times. The rearrangement links TRBV12-3 or TRBV12-4 to TRBJ1-1; D is ambiguous. The CDR3 covers 13 residues. V lost 9 bases to trimming and J lost 5 bases, with 16 bases between them. The CDR3 DNA reads TGTGCCAGTGAACTCTGGGGAGAAACTGAAGCTTTCTTT. Amino acids: CASELWGETEAFF.

The sample holds a few counts of this clonotype. V and J are TRBV2 and TRBJ1-1, with 7 positions matching TRBD1. Germline values: CDR1 SNHLY, CDR2 FYNNEI. This CDR3 region has 15 residues. J was trimmed by 1 base and V by 7 bases; bases with no gene match: 9. CDR3 region: CASKQGPGRNTEAFF. CDR3 in DNA: TGTGCCAGCAAACAGGGGCCCGGGAGGAACACTGAAGCTTTCTTT.